The 5 T cell receptor beta chains given below trace back to one sample, sequenced in a study of blood T cell repertoires in COVID-19. TCRdb's table, derived via immunoSEQ multiplex PCR, lists solely in-frame clones and lacks some. This table has roughly 120,000 clones, around 80% appearing once. Source material: peripheral blood. All receptors come from a man between 65 and 80 years old with acute or convalescent COVID-19.

The rearrangement links TRBV19 to TRBJ2-3, with a possible D match to TRBD2 (7 bases). V lost 1 base to trimming and J lost 0 bases, with 14 bases between them. Per the germline V gene, CDR1 is LNHDA and CDR2 is SQIVND (reference sequence). The CDR3 is 17 residues long. The CDR3 DNA reads as TGTGCCAGTAGTATAGTCGCGGGGGCCGCTAGCACAGATACGCAGTATTTT. Residues: CASSIVAGAASTDTQYF.

CDR3 nucleotides: TGCGCCAGCAGCTCGGGTGACGGGGGCTACACCTTC. It translates to CASSSGDGGYTF. The gene calls are TRBV5-1 and TRBJ1-2; D gene uncertain. The CDR3 loop spans 12 amino acids. Looked up from germline, CDR1 is SGHRS and CDR2 is YFSETQ. Trimming took 3 bases from V and 8 from J, leaving 11 bases between them.

The V gene is TRBV2, the J gene TRBJ1-2; possibly TRBD1 for D (6 bases). Trimming cost V 3 bases and J 5 bases, with 19 bases left between them. The CDR3 extends over 16 amino acids. Per the germline V gene, CDR1 is SNHLY and CDR2 is FYNNEI. CDR3 DNA sequence: TGTGCCAGCAGTGAGGAACAGGGTCGGGTTATGTATGGCTACACCTTC. Translated: CASSEEQGRVMYGYTF.

This clone was recorded a few times. The chain carries TRBV28 and TRBJ2-6; 7 bases map to TRBD1. This CDR3 spans 18 amino acids. V shed 6 bases and J 1 base; nucleotides not matched to a gene: 12. CDR1 is MDHEN, CDR2 SYDVKM, per germline. Written as DNA, the CDR3 is TGTGCCAGCAGCCCGACCGGGACAGCAATTTCTGGGGCCAACGTCCTGACTTTC. Its protein is CASSPTGTAISGANVLTF.

The CDR3 region is CASSRGDRLDEKLFF. The CDR3 DNA sequence: TGCGCCAGCAGCCGCGGGGACAGACTGGATGAAAAACTGTTTTTT. The chain uses TRBV4-1 and TRBJ1-4; 7 bases are shared with TRBD1. Per the germline V gene, CDR1 is MGHRA and CDR2 is YSYEKL. V lost 4 bases and J lost 6; bases outside the gene matches: 8. The CDR3 consists of 15 residues.